This record concerns one TCR beta chain sequence. Its cognate antigen is unknown. This sample stems from a study of a mutant IDH1 vaccine in newly diagnosed glioma. Overall study: In some groups vaccination began 4-6 weeks post-radiotherapy; others received it with temozolomide. Receipt of radiotherapy, temozolomide, or both preceded the study, and most received both. Of the patients given treatment, about 62% were male and approximately 38% were female, and a mean age of around 44 years was recorded. Study results and limitations: Pseudoprogression appears to have had no connection to changes in top peripheral T cell clonotypes.

As for time point: week 47, end of study. Vaccination used 300 ug of mutant IDH1 20-mer peptide per dose, with topical imiquimod. Method: immunoSEQ multiplex PCR; TCRdb's copy keeps in-frame clones and lacks some. The data show about 34,000 clones, with around nine tenths seen just once and 9.5% to 15% held by the top ten. V lost 3 bases and J lost 5, with 8 bases in between. The germline gives CDR1 MNHEY, CDR2 SMNVEV (reference sequence). The CDR3 runs 14 residues. The specimen comprised PBMCs, sampled from a glioma patient whose treatment included an IDH1 peptide vaccine. The source is a woman younger than 45 with glioma. The rearrangement links TRBV27 to TRBJ1-6, with a tentative D call TRBD1 (6 bases). The CDR3 loop reads CASSFRTDNSPLHF. CDR3 DNA: TGTGCCAGCAGTTTTAGGACAGATAATTCACCCCTCCACTTT.